These 18 T cell receptor beta chains originate from one sample sequenced in a study of T cells in Graves' hyperthyroidism and ophthalmopathy. The investigators amplified TCR beta CDR3 regions from RNA transcripts. An initial round of RT-PCR targeting the TCR CDR3 relied on the HTBI primer set. TCRdb re-analysed the multiplex PCR reads in MiXCR, keeping a single row per CDR3 protein. The table has hundreds of thousands of distinct CDR3 sequences, roughly 14% seen once. Material: blood. The source of these receptors is a woman younger than 45 with Graves' hyperthyroidism.

In this sample, this clonotype turned up many times. This sequence joins TRBV7-9 and TRBJ1-5; weak D call: TRBD1 (5 bases). This CDR3 is built from 15 residues. With 2 bases removed from V and 9 bases from J, the gap between germline ends came to 17 bases. Germline V lookup: CDR1 SEHNR, CDR2 FQNEAQ (reference sequence). For the CDR3, the DNA is TGTGCCAGCAGCTTACTCGGGGCAGTTCAAGGGCCCCAGCATTTT. Translation gives CASSLLGAVQGPQHF.

This clonotype was counted many times. The chain employs TRBV20-1 and TRBJ1-2; perhaps TRBD1 as D (6 bases). CDR1 and CDR2 (germline): DFQATT, SNEGSKA (reference sequence). V was pared by 3 bases and J by 3 bases, with 14 bases between. The CDR3 runs 14 residues. CDR3 bases: TGCAGTGCTAGGGACAGTTCGGGCGACTATGGCTACACCTTC. Translating it yields CSARDSSGDYGYTF.

This clonotype was detected only once. V and J are TRBV7-8 and TRBJ2-5, with unresolved D. The CDR3 totals 16 residues. Trimming took 1 base from V and 0 from J, leaving 12 bases between them. The V gene's germline CDR1 is SGHVS and CDR2 FQNEAQ. CDR3 residues: CASSLGNWAYQETQYF. The CDR3 DNA reads as TGTGCCAGCAGCTTAGGGAACTGGGCATACCAAGAGACCCAGTACTTC.

The V and J genes are TRBV29-1 and TRBJ2-7; 10 bases match TRBD2. The CDR3 has 13 residues. From germline, CDR1 is SQVTM and CDR2 ANQGSEA. V dropped 6 bases and J dropped 2; count of bases not matched to a gene: 4. For the CDR3, the DNA is TGCAGCGTCCGAGCGGGAGGGCCCTACGAGCAGTACTTC. This codes for CSVRAGGPYEQYF.

The chain has TRBV6-1 and TRBJ2-3, with a possible D match to TRBD1 (6 bases). V lost 5 bases and J lost 9, with 9 bases in between. The CDR3 contains 11 residues. The germline CDR1 and CDR2 sequences are MNHNS and SASEGT. The CDR3 DNA sequence: TGTGCCAGCAGTCATACAGGGACGCAGTATTTT. Translated: CASSHTGTQYF.

V gene TRBV5-1 combines with J gene TRBJ2-6; TRBD1 or TRBD2 may be the D gene (6 bases each). Trimming took off 4 bases at V and 0 bases at J, with 17 bases between the two ends. CDR1 SGHRS and CDR2 YFSETQ come from the germline V gene. The CDR3 totals 18 residues. The CDR3 region is CASSPDGGQTSGANVLTF. The CDR3 DNA is TGCGCCAGCAGCCCCGACGGGGGACAAACCTCTGGGGCCAACGTCCTGACTTTC.

This clonotype was observed at least ten times. This chain connects TRBV20-1 to TRBJ2-3; unclear D gene. The CDR3 is 13 amino acids. V was trimmed by 2 bases and J by 2 bases, leaving 8 bases between them. Germline values: CDR1 DFQATT, CDR2 SNEGSKA (reference sequence). The CDR3 is CSARLDNTDTQYF. Written as DNA, the CDR3 is TGCAGTGCTAGACTAGACAACACAGATACGCAGTATTTT.

The CDR3 is CSAVALSRFGEQYF. The CDR3 DNA reads TGCAGTGCAGTGGCCCTGAGTAGATTCGGCGAGCAGTACTTC. V is TRBV20-1 and J is TRBJ2-7; D is uncertain. CDR1 is DFQATT, CDR2 SNEGSKA, per germline (reference sequence). This CDR3 contains 14 residues. Trimming left V 6 bases short and J 6 bases short, with 21 bases between.

This chain connects TRBV19 to TRBJ1-4; 7 nucleotides align to TRBD1. The CDR3 covers 14 residues. Germline CDR1 and CDR2: LNHDA and SQIVND (reference sequence). Trimming took 9 bases from V and 0 from J; bases not matched to a gene: 4. As DNA, the CDR3 is TGTGCCAGCGGGACAGTAGCAACTAATGAAAAACTGTTTTTT. Its translation is CASGTVATNEKLFF. The variable domain in full, completed from reference TRBV19 and TRBJ1-4, reads DGGITQSPKYLFRKEGQNVTLSCEQNLNHDAMYWYRQDPGQGLRLIYYSQIVNDFQKGDIAEGYSVSREKKESFPLTVTSAQKNPTAFYLCASGTVATNEKLFFGSGTQLSVL.

The chain has TRBV20-1 and TRBJ2-3; D might be TRBD2 (6 bases). Germline V gene data show CDR1 as DFQATT and CDR2 as SNEGSKA (reference sequence). The CDR3 has 14 residues. The V end was cut by 7 bases, the J end by 4 bases, with 18 bases between. The CDR3 DNA reads TGCAGTGTCCCGGGAGCCCCGGGTCCAGATACGCAGTATTTT. This encodes CSVPGAPGPDTQYF.

The CDR3 sequence is CASSPSHYSYNEQFF. The DNA for the CDR3 is TGTGCCAGCAGTCCATCTCATTACTCCTACAATGAGCAGTTCTTC. This chain joins TRBV6-1 and TRBJ2-1; the D is unclear. This CDR3 has 15 residues. V lost 5 bases to trimming and J lost 0 bases, with 11 bases between them. Germline V lookup: CDR1 MNHNS, CDR2 SASEGT.

This clonotype has only a few counts. This chain connects TRBV20-1 to TRBJ2-1; possible D gene TRBD1, 6 bases. The CDR3 sequence is 14 residues long. Trimming left V 6 bases short and J 7 bases short, with 19 bases between. In germline, CDR1 is DFQATT, CDR2 SNEGSKA (reference sequence). The CDR3 nucleotides read TGCAGTGCGTCCACAGGGAATCTAGTAAATGAGCAGTTCTTC. This encodes CSASTGNLVNEQFF.

In its sample, this clonotype was seen many times. The J gene is TRBJ2-1, the V gene TRBV20-1, with a weak D call TRBD2 (6 bases). CDR3 length: 14 amino acids. Trimming removed 2 bases from V and 5 bases from J, with 13 bases in between. CDR1 and CDR2 (germline): DFQATT, SNEGSKA (reference sequence). The CDR3: CSARHHGSNNEQFF. The CDR3 DNA sequence: TGCAGTGCTAGACACCACGGGAGTAACAATGAGCAGTTCTTC.

Many counts were recorded for this clonotype. The chain employs TRBV30 and TRBJ1-5, with D possibly being TRBD1 (5 bases). V lost 2 bases and J lost 7, with 12 bases in between. Looked up from germline, CDR1 is GTSNPN and CDR2 is SVGIG (reference sequence). The CDR3 consists of 13 residues. The CDR3 DNA sequence: TGTGCCTGGAGTCAAGGGGTCTACCAGCCCCAGCATTTT. It codes for CAWSQGVYQPQHF.

The table lists this clonotype with many counts. The genes are TRBV19 and TRBJ1-1; TRBD1 aligns across 9 bases. The CDR3 is 14 amino acids. CDR1 LNHDA and CDR2 SQIVND come from the germline V gene (reference sequence). The V segment lost 7 bases and the J segment 4 bases; nucleotides outside the gene matches: 7. CDR3 nucleotides: TGTGCCAGTACAAGGGACAGGGCGGGCACTGAAGCTTTCTTT. It yields the protein CASTRDRAGTEAFF.

Only a few counts were recorded for this clonotype. The chain carries TRBV15 and TRBJ1-4; D is ambiguous. The ends were cut back, 1 base at V and 0 bases at J, with 3 bases in the middle. This CDR3 is built from 14 residues. Germline CDR1 and CDR2: LNHNV and YYDKDF (reference sequence). The CDR3 sequence: CATSRAPTNEKLFF. The CDR3 DNA is TGTGCCACCAGCAGAGCCCCAACTAATGAAAAACTGTTTTTT.

The chain recombines TRBV20-1 with TRBJ2-1; D remains ambiguous. Germline V gene sequence: CDR1 DFQATT, CDR2 SNEGSKA (reference sequence). The CDR3 covers 11 residues. Between the trimmed V and J ends, which lost 7 bases and 8 bases, there was a span of 12 bases. This CDR3 reads CSGVGNYEQFF. The CDR3, as DNA: TGCAGTGGCGTGGGGAACTATGAGCAGTTCTTC.

A few counts support this clonotype. The rearrangement joins TRBV29-1 to TRBJ2-1; D not resolved. CDR1 and CDR2 from the germline V gene are SQVTM and ANQGSEA. The CDR3 spans 12 residues. The V end lost 3 bases, the J end lost 6 bases, and 9 bases lay between the germline ends. Here the CDR3 DNA reads TGCAGCGTTGATACCCCTATCAATGAGCAGTTCTTC. Its translation is CSVDTPINEQFF.